This TCR beta chain was identified in a study of T cell repertoires in cytomegalovirus infection. Study context: In the study, CMV epitopes included recently identified HLA-C-restricted and well-studied HLA-B-restricted ones. It was the public TCR beta signatures that indicated both CMV infection and matching HLA type.

Whole-study findings and limits: The ex vivo response was dominated by HLA-C-restricted CMV-specific TCR beta clonotypes.

A word on this clonotype: Its antigen is currently unknown.

Each CDR3 protein is one row after TCRdb ran MiXCR on the reads. The sample holds approximately 910,000 distinct CDR3 sequences; around 32% are singletons and the top ten take around 15%. The CDR3 is made up of 12 amino acids. Trimming removed 7 bases at V and 7 bases at J, with 10 bases between. Germline V lookup: CDR1 MNHNY, CDR2 SVGAGI (reference sequence). This TCR derives from a human donor in good health (CMV status not recorded). Some clones in this sample may be carry-over from other donors' samples. The chain uses TRBV6-6 and TRBJ2-2, with no clear D. The specimen was cultured CD8+ T cells from PBMCs, collected from culture after CMV antigen stimulation. The CDR3 DNA is TGTGCCAGCAACTCAGACGGCGGGGAGCTGTTTTTT. Translating gives CASNSDGGELFF.